Listed here are 24 T cell receptor beta chains from one sample, sequenced in a study of blood T cell repertoires in COVID-19. The method was immunoSEQ multiplex PCR; TCRdb's version includes in-frame clones alone and lacks a portion of them. The data contain hundreds of thousands of clones, roughly 84% of them singletons. Sequenced: PBMCs or T cells enriched from blood (not recorded which). The receptors come from a woman aged 40 to 55 who had recovered from COVID-19.

V usage is TRBV7-8 and J usage is TRBJ2-2; D is perhaps TRBD1 (5 bases). In germline, CDR1 is SGHVS, CDR2 FQNEAQ. The CDR3 has 12 amino acids. V dropped 5 bases and J dropped 6 bases, with 7 bases sitting between them. The CDR3, as DNA: TGTGCCAGCAGCCAAGGGGCCGGGGAGCTGTTTTTT. It yields the protein CASSQGAGELFF. The full variable domain, rest sourced from reference TRBV7-8 and TRBJ2-2, is GAGVSQSPRYKVAKRGQDVALRCDPISGHVSLFWYQQALGQGPEFLTYFQNEAQLDKSGLPSDRFFAERPEGSVSTLKIQRTQQEDSAVYLCASSQGAGELFFGEGSRLTVL.

V is TRBV21-1 and J is TRBJ1-1; the listed D gene, TRBD1, was not tested against the DNA. TRBV21-1 is annotated as a pseudogene. This CDR3 is built from 16 residues. As DNA, the CDR3 is TGTGCCAGCAGCCGATCACTCACAGGTTCGAACACTGAAGCTTTCTTT. This codes for CASSRSLTGSNTEAFF.

V is TRBV7-3 and J is TRBJ2-3; the D gene is possibly TRBD2 (6 bases). V shed 7 bases and J shed 4 bases, with 21 bases lying between them. This CDR3 is built from 16 residues. Germline CDR1 reads SGHTA; CDR2 reads FQGTGA. As DNA, the CDR3 is TGTGCCAGCACCCGGAGTGGGGCAGGGACTTCAGATACGCAGTATTTT. Amino acids: CASTRSGAGTSDTQYF.

V usage is TRBV28 and J usage is TRBJ2-4; 9 bases align to TRBD1. Trimming at V came to 10 bases and at J to 2 bases, leaving 15 bases not matched to a gene. The length of the CDR3 is 17 residues. Germline-derived CDR1 and CDR2 are MDHEN and SYDVKM. This chain's CDR3 is CATSAYRGRDSKNIQYF. CDR3 DNA: TGTGCCACCTCCGCATACAGGGGGCGTGATTCCAAAAACATTCAGTACTTC.

The chain has TRBV5-8 and TRBJ1-5, with D unclear. V lost 6 bases and J lost 0, with 13 bases in between. Germline CDR1 is SGHTS and CDR2 is YDEGEE. The CDR3 has 15 amino acids. The CDR3 bases are TGTGCCAGCACCCGGGGAGCTTATAGCAATCAGCCCCAGCATTTT. Protein: CASTRGAYSNQPQHF.

This chain uses TRBV5-1 with TRBJ1-3; 7 bases are shared with TRBD1. The CDR3 loop spans 14 amino acids. J was trimmed by 4 bases and V by 4 bases; bases with no gene match: 5. Germline lookup yields CDR1 SGHRS and CDR2 YFSETQ. The CDR3 sequence is CASSPGTEGNTIYF. The CDR3 coding sequence is TGCGCCAGCAGCCCAGGGACAGAGGGAAACACCATATATTTT.

This clone has a single count. This chain joins TRBV28 and TRBJ1-1; unclear D gene. This CDR3 is built from 16 residues. The germline V gene encodes CDR1 MDHEN and CDR2 SYDVKM. V dropped 4 bases and J dropped 0 bases, with 15 bases sitting between them. The CDR3 sequence is CASSSPRGSMNTEAFF. DNA for the CDR3: TGTGCCAGCAGTTCCCCCCGAGGGTCGATGAACACTGAAGCTTTCTTT.

V gene TRBV9 combines with J gene TRBJ2-2; 10 positions agree with TRBD1. There are 15 residues in the CDR3. The trim removed 2 bases at V and 4 bases at J, leaving 2 bases unmatched. Germline CDR1 SGDLS, CDR2 YYNGEE. The CDR3: CASSVGTGVTGELFF. The CDR3 DNA follows: TGTGCCAGCAGCGTGGGGACAGGGGTCACCGGGGAGCTGTTTTTT.

The DNA of the CDR3 is TGTGCCAGCAGCCCGGGACAGCCAGAGCAGTACTTC. This codes for CASSPGQPEQYF. J is TRBJ2-7 and V is TRBV5-5; TRBD1 aligns across 7 bases. CDR1 is SGHKS and CDR2 is YYEKEE in the germline V gene (reference sequence). V gave up 4 bases and J gave up 7 bases; unmatched junction bases: 5. The CDR3 has 12 residues.

V is TRBV4-1 and J is TRBJ2-2; the match to TRBD2 covers 8 bases. From germline, CDR1 is MGHRA and CDR2 YSYEKL. The V and J ends lost 3 bases and 0 bases, in that order; junction bases with no gene match: 3. The length of the CDR3 is 16 residues. CDR3 nucleotide sequence: TGCGCCAGCAGCCAGTATAGCGGGGCGAACACCGGGGAGCTGTTTTTT. Translated: CASSQYSGANTGELFF.

CDR3 sequence (DNA): TGCGCCAGCAGCTTGAGGACAGGGGGCGCGGACACCATATATTTT. Translating it yields CASSLRTGGADTIYF. This chain connects TRBV5-1 to TRBJ1-3; 11 nucleotides line up with TRBD1. The V and J ends lost 1 base and 8 bases, in that order; junction bases with no gene match: 5. CDR3 size: 15 residues. Germline CDR1 SGHRS, CDR2 YFSETQ. Variable domain in full (rest from reference TRBV5-1 and TRBJ1-3): KAGVTQTPRYLIKTRGQQVTLSCSPISGHRSVSWYQQTPGQGLQFLFEYFSETQRNKGNFPGRFSGRQFSNSRSEMNVSTLELGDSALYLCASSLRTGGADTIYFGEGSWLTVV.

This rearrangement joins TRBV28 to TRBJ2-7; TRBD2 might be the D (5 bases). CDR1 is MDHEN, CDR2 SYDVKM, per germline. This CDR3 spans 15 amino acids. V lost 2 bases and J 2 bases, leaving 13 bases between the germline ends. CDR3 protein: CASSLMMRAPYEQYF. In DNA form, the CDR3 reads TGTGCCAGCAGTTTAATGATGCGGGCTCCCTACGAGCAGTACTTC.

The CDR3 sequence is CASSLESGNEQFF. CDR3 in DNA: TGTGCCAGCAGCTTAGAATCCGGGAATGAGCAGTTCTTC. V and J are TRBV11-3 and TRBJ2-1; D is ambiguous. This CDR3 has 13 amino acids. From germline, CDR1 is SGHNT and CDR2 YENEEA. Between the trimmed V and J ends, which lost 0 bases and 7 bases, there was a span of 7 bases.

CDR3 bases: TGCGCCAGCAGCTTGGTGGGACTAGCGTCCCCAGATACGCAGTATTTT. This sequence encodes CASSLVGLASPDTQYF. The chain links TRBV5-1 to TRBJ2-3; the match to TRBD2 covers 10 bases. The CDR3 is made up of 16 amino acids. Per the germline V gene, CDR1 is SGHRS and CDR2 is YFSETQ. With 0 bases clipped from V and 4 bases from J, the junction kept 5 bases outside the gene matches.

V gene TRBV28 combines with J gene TRBJ1-3; a possible D gene is TRBD1 (6 bases). V shed 6 bases and J shed 4 bases, with 16 bases lying between them. Germline V lookup: CDR1 MDHEN, CDR2 SYDVKM. There are 15 residues in the CDR3. Here the CDR3 reads CASSPTRGGGNTIYF. CDR3 coding DNA: TGTGCCAGCAGCCCCACCAGGGGTGGGGGAAACACCATATATTTT.

This clone was counted only a few times. J is TRBJ1-1 and V is TRBV3-1 (or the pseudogene TRBV3-2), with D perhaps TRBD1 (5 bases). In germline, CDR1 is LGHDT, CDR2 YNNKEL (reference sequence). The CDR3 covers 14 residues. The V end was cut by 0 bases, the J end by 5 bases, with 10 bases between. The CDR3 bases are TGTGCCAGCAGCCAAGATTCGGGGGTTACTGAAGCTTTCTTT. Protein product: CASSQDSGVTEAFF.

The chain is built from TRBV19 and TRBJ2-3, with 7 positions matching TRBD1. Germline V gene sequence: CDR1 LNHDA, CDR2 SQIVND (reference sequence). CDR3 size: 15 residues. The V gene end was trimmed by 5 bases and the J gene end by 1 base; junction bases not matched to a gene: 6. The CDR3 sequence: CASSLTGDRTDTQYF. The CDR3 DNA follows: TGTGCCAGTAGTCTTACAGGGGATCGCACAGATACGCAGTATTTT. Using reference TRBV19 and TRBJ2-3 for the parts outside the CDR3, the full variable domain is DGGITQSPKYLFRKEGQNVTLSCEQNLNHDAMYWYRQDPGQGLRLIYYSQIVNDFQKGDIAEGYSVSREKKESFPLTVTSAQKNPTAFYLCASSLTGDRTDTQYFGPGTRLTVL.

This clone was detected only once. V is TRBV28 and J is TRBJ1-6, with TRBD1 identical over 9 bases. Losses at the gene ends were 9 bases for V and 5 bases for J; bases not matched to a gene: 2. There are 13 residues in the CDR3. Germline values: CDR1 MDHEN, CDR2 SYDVKM. The CDR3 DNA reads as TGTGCCAGATGGACAGGGGATAATTCACCCCTCCACTTT. It is translated as CARWTGDNSPLHF.

The chain combines TRBV25-1 with TRBJ1-4; D unresolved. The CDR3 extends over 16 amino acids. The V and J ends lost 3 bases and 0 bases respectively, with 11 bases between them. Germline CDR1 MGHDK, CDR2 SYGVNS. The CDR3 sequence: CASSDRPTATNEKLFF. DNA for the CDR3: TGTGCCAGCAGTGACCGCCCTACTGCAACTAATGAAAAACTGTTTTTT.

The chain combines TRBV11-3 with TRBJ1-2; 9 bases fit TRBD1. CDR3 size: 14 residues. Germline-derived CDR1 and CDR2 are SGHNT and YENEEA. The V segment lost 5 bases and the J segment 4 bases; nucleotides outside the gene matches: 5. CDR3 loop: CASSPGQGSYGYTF. CDR3 nucleotides: TGTGCCAGCAGCCCGGGACAGGGAAGCTATGGCTACACCTTC. Full variable domain (missing parts from reference TRBV11-3 and TRBJ1-2): EAGVVQSPRYKIIEKKQPVAFWCNPISGHNTLYWYLQNLGQGPELLIRYENEEAVDDSQLPKDRFSAERLKGVDSTLKIQPAELGDSAVYLCASSPGQGSYGYTFGSGTRLTVV.

The V gene is TRBV4-3, the J gene TRBJ1-5, with 10 bases identical to TRBD1. Unmatched junction bases numbered 10, after V lost 3 bases and J lost 5 bases. Germline CDR1 reads LGHNA; CDR2 reads YSLEER. The CDR3 has 17 amino acids. The CDR3 protein is CASSHPPGTGADQPQHF. The CDR3 nucleotides read TGCGCCAGCAGCCATCCTCCCGGGACAGGGGCGGATCAGCCCCAGCATTTT.

The rearrangement uses TRBV21-1 and TRBJ2-7; the table's D call TRBD2 went unverified against the DNA. TRBV21-1 is recorded as a pseudogene. This CDR3 is 15 amino acids long. CDR3 DNA sequence: TGTGCCAGCACGGGGCTAGCGGGGCCCCCCTACGAGCAGTACGTC. It translates to CASTGLAGPPYEQYV.

The CDR3 spells CASFSGTGVYNSPLHF. CDR3 bases: TGTGCTTCATTCTCCGGGACAGGGGTCTATAATTCACCCCTCCACTTT. The gene calls are TRBV28 and TRBJ1-6; 10 positions agree with TRBD1. Germline CDR1 is MDHEN and CDR2 is SYDVKM. This CDR3 has 16 amino acids.

This sequence joins TRBV18 and TRBJ1-1; D gene unclear. Trimming removed 2 bases from V and 3 bases from J, with 7 bases in between. This CDR3 has 13 amino acids. Germline loops: CDR1 KGHSH, CDR2 LQKENI. The CDR3 sequence is CASSPSRDTEAFF. The CDR3 bases are TGTGCCAGCTCACCATCCCGAGACACTGAAGCTTTCTTT.